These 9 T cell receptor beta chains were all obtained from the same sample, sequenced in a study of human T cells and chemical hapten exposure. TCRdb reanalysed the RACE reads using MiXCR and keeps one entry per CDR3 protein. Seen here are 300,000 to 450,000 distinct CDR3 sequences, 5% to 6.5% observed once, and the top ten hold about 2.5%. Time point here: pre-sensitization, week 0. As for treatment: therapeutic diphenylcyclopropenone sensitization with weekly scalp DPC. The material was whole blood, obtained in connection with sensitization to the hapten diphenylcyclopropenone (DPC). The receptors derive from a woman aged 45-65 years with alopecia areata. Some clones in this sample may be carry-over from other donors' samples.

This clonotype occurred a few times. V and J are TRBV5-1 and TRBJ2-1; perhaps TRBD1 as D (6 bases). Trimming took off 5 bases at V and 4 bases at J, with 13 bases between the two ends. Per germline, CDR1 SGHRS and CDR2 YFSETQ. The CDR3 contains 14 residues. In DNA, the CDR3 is TGCGCCAGCAGAGGGGACACCGCTTACAATGAGCAGTTCTTC. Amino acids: CASRGDTAYNEQFF.

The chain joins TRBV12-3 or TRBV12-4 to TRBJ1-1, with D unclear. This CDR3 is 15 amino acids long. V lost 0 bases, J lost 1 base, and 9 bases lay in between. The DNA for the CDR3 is TGTGCCAGCAGTTTAGCGGGAGTTTCGAACACTGAAGCTTTCTTT. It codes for CASSLAGVSNTEAFF.

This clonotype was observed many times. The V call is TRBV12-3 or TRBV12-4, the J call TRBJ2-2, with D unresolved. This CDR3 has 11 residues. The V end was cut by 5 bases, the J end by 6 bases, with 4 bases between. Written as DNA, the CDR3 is TGTGCCAGCAGTGCGTCCGGGGAGCTGTTTTTT. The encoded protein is CASSASGELFF.

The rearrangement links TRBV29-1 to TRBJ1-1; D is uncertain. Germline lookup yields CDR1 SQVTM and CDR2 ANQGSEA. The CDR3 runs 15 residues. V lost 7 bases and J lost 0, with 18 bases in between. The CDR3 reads CSAHPDGFMNTEAFF. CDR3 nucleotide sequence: TGCAGCGCCCACCCAGATGGGTTCATGAACACTGAAGCTTTCTTT.

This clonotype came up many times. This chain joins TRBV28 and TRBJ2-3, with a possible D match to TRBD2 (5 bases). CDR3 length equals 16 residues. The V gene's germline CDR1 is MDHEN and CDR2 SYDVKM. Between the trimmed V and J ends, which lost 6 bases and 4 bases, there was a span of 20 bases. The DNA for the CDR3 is TGTGCCAGCAGGTCCCCCACTAGAAATTTGGCAGATACGCAGTATTTT. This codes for CASRSPTRNLADTQYF.

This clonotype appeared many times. The CDR3: CASRSIPGERYNEQFF. The CDR3 bases are TGTGCCAGCAGATCCATCCCTGGGGAAAGGTACAATGAGCAGTTCTTC. This chain joins TRBV27 and TRBJ2-1; no firm D call. The CDR3 consists of 16 residues. Looked up from germline, CDR1 is MNHEY and CDR2 is SMNVEV (reference sequence). V dropped 6 bases and J dropped 4 bases, with 19 bases sitting between them.

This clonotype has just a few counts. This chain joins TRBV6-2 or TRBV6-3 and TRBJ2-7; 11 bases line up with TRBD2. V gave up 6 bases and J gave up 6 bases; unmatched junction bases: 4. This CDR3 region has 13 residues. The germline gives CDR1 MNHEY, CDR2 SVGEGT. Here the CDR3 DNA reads TGTGCCAGCAGCCCACTAGCGGGAGCCGAGCAGTACTTC. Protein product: CASSPLAGAEQYF.

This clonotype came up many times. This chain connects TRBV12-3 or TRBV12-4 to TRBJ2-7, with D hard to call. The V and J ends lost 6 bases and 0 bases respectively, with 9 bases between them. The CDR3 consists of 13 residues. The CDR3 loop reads CASSRGPSYEQYF. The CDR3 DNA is TGTGCCAGCAGCCGAGGCCCCTCCTACGAGCAGTACTTC.

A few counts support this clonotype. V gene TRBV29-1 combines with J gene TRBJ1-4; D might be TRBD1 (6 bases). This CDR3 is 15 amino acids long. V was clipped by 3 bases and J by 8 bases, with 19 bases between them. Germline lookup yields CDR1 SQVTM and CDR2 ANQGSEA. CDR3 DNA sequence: TGCAGCGTTGAGGGGGGCAGAGGTTTTGAAGAAAAACTGTTTTTT. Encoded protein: CSVEGGRGFEEKLFF.